The 29 T cell receptor beta chains presented below share a single source sample, sequenced in a study of cytomegalovirus exposure and HLA in healthy donors (dated 2017 in TCRdb). The library relied on the immunoSEQ multiplex PCR assay. The multiplex PCR relied on a mix of 60 forward primers for TCR Vbeta segments and 13 reverse primers for TCR Jbeta segments. Imported from immuneACCESS, the table was reduced by TCRdb to in-frame sequences with V and J called. These copies leave out some clones; in studies compared against another copy, an unresolved V gene accounts for under half, and the cause of the remainder is not known. The sample profile shows roughly 190,000 clones; around 81% of them were found once. The ten largest clonotypes hold about 2.1% of the sample. The sequenced sample was PBMCs. These receptors were taken from a woman aged 30 to 39 in good health and CMV-seropositive.

The chain is built from TRBV27 and TRBJ1-1; 9 bases match TRBD1. This CDR3 contains 16 residues. The V segment lost 7 bases and the J segment 6 bases; nucleotides outside the gene matches: 15. CDR1 and CDR2 (germline): MNHEY, SMNVEV (reference sequence). The CDR3 nucleotides are TGTGCCAGCAACCCGGGAACCGGGACAGGGATCCCTGAAGCTTTCTTT. Translating it yields CASNPGTGTGIPEAFF.

This clone was seen a single time. V and J are TRBV30 and TRBJ1-4, with D maybe TRBD1 (6 bases). Germline CDR1 reads GTSNPN; CDR2 reads SVGIG (reference sequence). This CDR3 contains 16 residues. Trimming left V 5 bases short and J 1 base short, with 17 bases between. Written as DNA, the CDR3 is TGTGCCTGGGGAAGGGGGGGCGCGGGAACTAATGAAAAACTGTTTTTT. It is translated as CAWGRGGAGTNEKLFF.

The chain carries TRBV6-5 and TRBJ1-6; the D is unclear. The germline CDR1 and CDR2 sequences are MNHEY and SVGAGI. Trimming cost V 0 bases and J 7 bases, with 13 bases left between them. The CDR3 length is 16 residues. The CDR3 here is CASSYSNGRVNSPLHF. DNA for the CDR3: TGTGCCAGCAGTTACTCGAACGGGAGGGTGAATTCACCCCTCCACTTT.

V and J are TRBV7-2 and TRBJ2-5; tentative D call: TRBD2 (6 bases). Germline CDR1 and CDR2: SGHTA and FQGNSA. The CDR3 sequence is 14 residues long. V was clipped by 5 bases and J by 1 base, with 11 bases between them. The CDR3 region has the DNA TGTGCCAGCAGCCTCTCGCGGGGCCAAGAGACCCAGTACTTC. Protein sequence: CASSLSRGQETQYF. Complete variable domain (other parts from reference TRBV7-2 and TRBJ2-5): GAGVSQSPSNKVTEKGKDVELRCDPISGHTALYWYRQSLGQGLEFLIYFQGNSAPDKSGLPSDRFSAERTGGSVSTLTIQRTQQEDSAVYLCASSLSRGQETQYFGPGTRLLVL.

This clone has a handful of counts. The J gene is TRBJ2-7, the V gene TRBV27; no clear D gene. V lost 2 bases and J lost 0, with 5 bases in between. Germline lookup yields CDR1 MNHEY and CDR2 SMNVEV (reference sequence). The CDR3 has 13 residues. CDR3 DNA: TGTGCCAGCAGTTTAGTTAGCTCCTACGAGCAGTACTTC. Its translation: CASSLVSSYEQYF.

This chain links TRBV19 with TRBJ2-7, with 9 bases identical to TRBD1. Germline V CDR1 and CDR2: LNHDA, SQIVND (reference sequence). Trimming cost V 7 bases and J 12 bases; bases outside gene matches: 13. This CDR3 is 13 amino acids long. The CDR3 here is CASMNHGTGHTYF. CDR3 sequence (DNA): TGTGCCAGTATGAACCACGGGACAGGGCATACGTACTTC.

V is TRBV2 and J is TRBJ2-3; D is undetermined. The CDR3 runs 14 residues. The germline V gene has CDR1 SNHLY and CDR2 FYNNEI. The V gene lost 5 bases and the J gene lost 5 bases, with 14 bases spanning the gap. The DNA for the CDR3 is TGTGCCAGCAGTTTGGATCTTCCGGGAGATACGCAGTATTTT. Its protein is CASSLDLPGDTQYF.

This chain links TRBV7-2 with TRBJ1-1; D might be TRBD1 (6 bases). The CDR3 spans 14 residues. Germline CDR1 and CDR2: SGHTA and FQGNSA. Trimming left V 2 bases short and J 4 bases short, with 11 bases between. CDR3 DNA sequence: TGTGCCAGCAGCTTAACGGGACAAGTCACTGAAGCTTTCTTT. This encodes CASSLTGQVTEAFF.

This clone was counted between two and nine times. The rearrangement joins TRBV19 to TRBJ2-2; tentative D call: TRBD2 (6 bases). The V and J ends lost 5 bases and 5 bases respectively, with 12 bases between them. Germline V CDR1 and CDR2: LNHDA, SQIVND (reference sequence). The CDR3 is 14 amino acids. The CDR3 here is CASSSGLFTGELFF. The CDR3 DNA follows: TGTGCCAGTAGTTCGGGACTTTTTACCGGGGAGCTGTTTTTT.

The V gene is TRBV27, the J gene TRBJ2-1, with a tentative D call TRBD2 (6 bases). The CDR3 covers 13 residues. V lost 2 bases to trimming and J lost 7 bases, with 9 bases between them. Germline V gene data show CDR1 as MNHEY and CDR2 as SMNVEV (reference sequence). The CDR3 loop reads CASSLVRGNEQFF. The CDR3 bases are TGTGCCAGCAGTTTAGTGCGGGGAAATGAGCAGTTCTTC.

The rearrangement joins TRBV30 to TRBJ2-6; D is unclear. V was cut by 3 bases and J by 4 bases, with 7 bases left in between. The CDR3 runs 13 residues. Germline V gene data show CDR1 as GTSNPN and CDR2 as SVGIG (reference sequence). CDR3 region: CAWRASGANVLTF. The CDR3 DNA reads TGTGCCTGGAGAGCCTCCGGGGCCAACGTCCTGACTTTC.

The J gene is TRBJ1-3, the V gene TRBV9, with D tentatively TRBD1 (6 bases). The V and J ends lost 7 bases and 0 bases respectively, with 11 bases between them. The CDR3 is 14 residues long. Germline V gene sequence: CDR1 SGDLS, CDR2 YYNGEE. This CDR3 is CASRVGASGNTIYF. In DNA, the CDR3 is TGTGCCAGCCGGGTGGGGGCCTCTGGAAACACCATATATTTT.

The gene calls are TRBV4-1 and TRBJ1-1, with D hard to call. CDR1 is MGHRA, CDR2 YSYEKL, per germline. The CDR3 runs 14 residues. Trimming shortened V by 6 bases and J by 5 bases, and 16 bases separated the two germline ends. The CDR3 DNA reads as TGCGCCAGCAGTCCCACTAGGGAGGGTACTGAAGCTTTCTTT. Protein product: CASSPTREGTEAFF.

A remark on this clone: A read error may account for a junction end that differs from germline. The chain links TRBV7-9 to TRBJ2-2; a possible D gene is TRBD2 (5 bases). This CDR3 has 18 amino acids. Per the germline V gene, CDR1 is SEHNR and CDR2 is FQNEAQ (reference sequence). The CDR3 coding sequence is TGTTCCAGCAGCTTAGGTAGACTATGGTTCGCGAACACCGGGGAGCTGTTTTTT. It specifies CSSSLGRLWFANTGELFF.

The chain has TRBV7-9 and TRBJ1-1, with 8 bases that match TRBD1. V lost 6 bases to trimming and J lost 0 bases; unmatched junction nucleotides: 6. This CDR3 comprises 15 residues. Germline lookup yields CDR1 SEHNR and CDR2 FQNEAQ (reference sequence). CDR3 coding DNA: TGTGCCAGCAGACCAAGGACAGGGCTGAACACTGAAGCTTTCTTT. Its protein is CASRPRTGLNTEAFF.

The chain couples TRBV7-2 to TRBJ2-4; D may be TRBD1 (6 bases). CDR3 length equals 14 residues. Germline V CDR1 and CDR2: SGHTA, FQGNSA. V was cut by 5 bases and J by 1 base, with 9 bases left in between. CDR3 amino acids: CASSPQGAKNIQYF. DNA for the CDR3: TGTGCCAGCAGCCCACAGGGTGCCAAAAACATTCAGTACTTC. Complete variable domain (other parts from reference TRBV7-2 and TRBJ2-4): GAGVSQSPSNKVTEKGKDVELRCDPISGHTALYWYRQSLGQGLEFLIYFQGNSAPDKSGLPSDRFSAERTGGSVSTLTIQRTQQEDSAVYLCASSPQGAKNIQYFGAGTRLSVL.

The CDR3 region is CASSDNSYEQYF. The CDR3 DNA reads as TGTGCCAGCAGTGACAATTCCTACGAGCAGTACTTC. This rearrangement joins TRBV2 to TRBJ2-7; D is unresolved. CDR1 and CDR2 from the germline V gene are SNHLY and FYNNEI. V was cut by 3 bases and J by 1 base, with 4 bases left in between. The CDR3 is 12 amino acids.

This clone appeared a few times. This chain links TRBV5-1 with TRBJ1-1; D is perhaps TRBD1 (6 bases). Germline V gives CDR1 SGHRS, CDR2 YFSETQ. This CDR3 spans 14 amino acids. Deletions cut 1 base from V and 7 bases from J, with 14 bases between. The chain's CDR3 is CASSLKVRGDEAFF. CDR3 coding DNA: TGCGCCAGCAGCTTGAAGGTCAGGGGCGATGAAGCTTTCTTT.

The CDR3 DNA reads TGTGCCAGTAGTATTATTGGGCCCTTCCATGAAGCTTTCTTT. This encodes CASSIIGPFHEAFF. The chain combines TRBV19 with TRBJ1-1; no clear D. Deletions cut 3 bases from V and 7 bases from J, with 15 bases between. The CDR3 runs 14 residues. Germline-derived CDR1 and CDR2 are LNHDA and SQIVND (reference sequence).

The V call is TRBV6-5, the J call TRBJ2-7; a possible D gene is TRBD2 (6 bases). V was trimmed by 0 bases and J by 0 bases, leaving 12 bases between them. Germline V gene sequence: CDR1 MNHEY, CDR2 SVGAGI. This CDR3 has 16 residues. The DNA for the CDR3 is TGTGCCAGCAGTTACTCGGGGGGTACCAACTCCTACGAGCAGTACTTC. Translation: CASSYSGGTNSYEQYF.

V and J are TRBV28 and TRBJ1-1; D not certain. The CDR3 is 15 amino acids. With 3 bases removed from V and 3 bases from J, the gap between germline ends came to 14 bases. CDR1 and CDR2 (germline): MDHEN, SYDVKM. The CDR3 region has the DNA TGTGCCAGCAGTTTCCGGAGGGTCAGTCACACTGAAGCTTTCTTT. Translated, it gives CASSFRRVSHTEAFF.

The chain couples TRBV5-6 to TRBJ1-2; D may be TRBD1 (5 bases). The CDR3 consists of 15 residues. The V gene's germline CDR1 is SGHDT and CDR2 YYEEEE. With 2 bases removed from V and 0 bases from J, the gap between germline ends came to 11 bases. CDR3 in DNA: TGTGCCAGCAGCTTTGGGGCGGCCACTAACTATGGCTACACCTTC. Its protein product is CASSFGAATNYGYTF.

This chain connects TRBV7-9 to TRBJ2-1; 8 bases fit TRBD1. The CDR3 loop spans 16 amino acids. Germline lookup yields CDR1 SEHNR and CDR2 FQNEAQ (reference sequence). The V segment lost 4 bases and the J segment 1 base; nucleotides outside the gene matches: 6. The CDR3 spells CASSSRNRGSYNEQFF. DNA of the CDR3: TGTGCCAGCAGCTCTCGAAACAGGGGGTCCTACAATGAGCAGTTCTTC.

The chain links TRBV5-6 to TRBJ1-3; 8 bases map to TRBD1. Looked up from germline, CDR1 is SGHDT and CDR2 is YYEEEE. This CDR3 comprises 16 residues. Trimming at V came to 0 bases and at J to 0 bases, leaving 2 bases not matched to a gene. Written as DNA, the CDR3 is TGTGCCAGCAGCTTGGACAGGGGGTTCTCTGGAAACACCATATATTTT. Translation: CASSLDRGFSGNTIYF.

The J gene is TRBJ2-1, the V gene TRBV14, with 10 bases that match TRBD2. CDR1 is SGHDN, CDR2 FVKESK, per germline. Trimming at V came to 1 base and at J to 6 bases, leaving 9 bases not matched to a gene. The CDR3 consists of 17 residues. The CDR3 loop reads CASSQGLAGERANEQFF. The DNA for the CDR3 is TGTGCCAGCAGCCAAGGGCTAGCGGGAGAGAGGGCCAATGAGCAGTTCTTC.

This clone was seen only once. The chain is built from TRBV7-2 and TRBJ2-5; D is unresolved. The CDR3 sequence is 13 residues long. Germline V gene lookup returns CDR1 SGHTA and CDR2 FQGNSA. V was shortened by 3 bases and J by 5 bases, with 10 bases between the two germline ends. CDR3 residues: CASSLPSLETQYF. The CDR3 DNA follows: TGTGCCAGCAGCTTGCCCAGTCTGGAGACCCAGTACTTC.

The chain recombines TRBV19 with TRBJ2-6, with D maybe TRBD2 (7 bases). Germline CDR1 LNHDA, CDR2 SQIVND (reference sequence). Trimming took 11 bases from V and 1 from J, leaving 18 bases between them. The length of the CDR3 is 16 residues. Here the CDR3 DNA reads TGTGCCTCACGGGGGGCGGATACTTCTGGGGCCAACGTCCTGACTTTC. Its protein product is CASRGADTSGANVLTF.

Only a few counts were recorded for this clone. The chain has TRBV23-1 and TRBJ2-1; D remains unclear. TRBV23-1 is assigned to the ORF class and has an uncertain function. Trimming took off 7 bases at V and 10 bases at J, with 5 bases between the two ends. This CDR3 comprises 9 residues. The CDR3 here is CASNREQFF. The CDR3 DNA sequence: TGCGCCAGCAACCGGGAGCAGTTCTTC.

The chain combines TRBV29-1 with TRBJ1-2, with 8 bases matching TRBD1. Germline V gene data show CDR1 as SQVTM and CDR2 as ANQGSEA. Germline trimming cut 3 bases from V and 4 bases from J; bases unmatched to any gene: 7. The CDR3 is 14 amino acids. Here the CDR3 reads CSVEWGTGGYGYTF. The CDR3 bases are TGCAGCGTTGAGTGGGGGACAGGAGGCTATGGCTACACCTTC.